A selection of T cell receptor beta chains follows, all from one sample in a study of Ad26.COV2.S vaccination and SARS-CoV-2 variants. TCRdb's copy holds only in-frame clones and misses some; the assay was immunoSEQ multiplex PCR. The sample has about 280,000 clones; around 87% are singletons. The source was peripheral blood, collected in a trial of Ad26.COV2.S vaccine versus placebo. The receptors derive from a person aged 18-65 years who received the Ad26.COV2.S COVID-19 vaccine or a placebo. CDR3s include the opening cysteine and the closing phenylalanine or tryptophan. Each record gives: clone size, D gene, J gene, V gene, CDR3 DNA, CDR3 protein. The D gene is left open where the match is weak. Rows may omit the clone size; those that give it use once, few, many or a size class.

abundance: NA
d_gene: TRBD1
j_gene: TRBJ1-1
v_gene: TRBV4-1
CDR3nt: TGCGCCAGCAGCCAATCCCCGGACAGGGTCGACACTGAAGCTTTCTTT
CDR3aa: CASSQSPDRVDTEAFF

abundance: NA
d_gene: NA
j_gene: TRBJ2-2
v_gene: TRBV9
CDR3nt: TGTGCCAGCAGCGTAGCCAGCGGGCGAACCCACGGGGAGCTGTTTTTT
CDR3aa: CASSVASGRTHGELFF

abundance: NA
d_gene: NA
j_gene: TRBJ2-4
v_gene: TRBV19
CDR3nt: TGTGCCAGTAGTATCCCCCCGTTCATTCAGTACTTC
CDR3aa: CASSIPPFIQYF

abundance: once
d_gene: NA
j_gene: TRBJ1-5
v_gene: TRBV6-2/TRBV6-3
CDR3nt: TGTGCCAGCAGTGCGACGGTCAGAAACAGCAATCAGCCCCAGCATTTT
CDR3aa: CASSATVRNSNQPQHF

abundance: NA
d_gene: TRBD2
j_gene: TRBJ2-3
v_gene: TRBV3-1/TRBV3-2
CDR3nt: TGTGCCAGCAGCCACCTCAAAAAGGTCAGCGGGGGGGCCCCAGATACGCAGTATTTT
CDR3aa: CASSHLKKVSGGAPDTQYF

abundance: NA
d_gene: NA
j_gene: TRBJ1-5
v_gene: TRBV30
CDR3nt: TGTGCCTGGAGTGTTTCTTCCAATCAGCCCCAGCATTTT
CDR3aa: CAWSVSSNQPQHF

abundance: NA
d_gene: TRBD1
j_gene: TRBJ1-6
v_gene: TRBV2
CDR3nt: TGTGCCAGCAGTTTAAGGACAGGATTAAATAATTCACCCCTCCACTTT
CDR3aa: CASSLRTGLNNSPLHF

abundance: NA
d_gene: TRBD1
j_gene: TRBJ1-2
v_gene: TRBV5-1
CDR3nt: TGCGCCAGCAGCTTTGGGACAGCCAAGTATGAGGGCTACACCTTC
CDR3aa: CASSFGTAKYEGYTF

abundance: NA
d_gene: NA
j_gene: TRBJ1-5
v_gene: TRBV6-1
CDR3nt: TGTGCCAGCAGTGCAGACAGGAGTGCCCCATATAGCAATCAGCCCCAGCATTTT
CDR3aa: CASSADRSAPYSNQPQHF

abundance: NA
d_gene: TRBD1
j_gene: TRBJ2-7
v_gene: TRBV7-2
CDR3nt: TGTGCCAGCAGCTCGCCGGACAGGGACGAGCAGTACTTC
CDR3aa: CASSSPDRDEQYF

abundance: once
d_gene: TRBD2
j_gene: TRBJ2-5
v_gene: TRBV27
CDR3nt: TGTGCCAGCAGTTTCCAGCGGGGGCCTCAAGAGACCCAGTACTTC
CDR3aa: CASSFQRGPQETQYF

abundance: NA
d_gene: TRBD1
j_gene: TRBJ2-4
v_gene: TRBV11-2
CDR3nt: TGTGCCAGCAGCTTAGTAGGGACAGGGGCGGACATTCAGTACTTC
CDR3aa: CASSLVGTGADIQYF

abundance: NA
d_gene: NA
j_gene: TRBJ1-1
v_gene: TRBV7-8
CDR3nt: TGTGCCAGCAGCTTAAAGAATCGGCGGTCCGCCGGAGACACTGAAGCTTTCTTT
CDR3aa: CASSLKNRRSAGDTEAFF

abundance: NA
d_gene: TRBD1
j_gene: TRBJ1-5
v_gene: TRBV28
CDR3nt: TGTGCCAGCAGTTATCAGGGGACAGGCAATCAGCCCCAGCATTTT
CDR3aa: CASSYQGTGNQPQHF

abundance: NA
d_gene: TRBD1
j_gene: TRBJ1-2
v_gene: TRBV29-1
CDR3nt: TGCAGCTCCCCAAACTGGGACAGGGAGGGTGGCTACACCTTC
CDR3aa: CSSPNWDREGGYTF

abundance: NA
d_gene: NA
j_gene: TRBJ2-2
v_gene: TRBV6-5
CDR3nt: TGTGCCAGCAGTTATGGCGGGTCGAACACCGGGGAGCTGTTTTTT
CDR3aa: CASSYGGSNTGELFF

abundance: few
d_gene: NA
j_gene: TRBJ1-4
v_gene: TRBV19
CDR3nt: TGTGCCAGTAGTGTGGGTGAAAAACTGTTTTTT
CDR3aa: CASSVGEKLFF

abundance: NA
d_gene: TRBD2
j_gene: TRBJ2-1
v_gene: TRBV5-1
CDR3nt: TGCGCCAGCAACCGACTAGCGGGGGTCTCCTACAATGAGCAGTTCTTC
CDR3aa: CASNRLAGVSYNEQFF

abundance: NA
d_gene: TRBD1
j_gene: TRBJ1-5
v_gene: TRBV5-1
CDR3nt: TGCGCCAGCAGCCAGACAGGGAATAGCAATCAGCCCCAGCATTTT
CDR3aa: CASSQTGNSNQPQHF

abundance: NA
d_gene: NA
j_gene: TRBJ2-7
v_gene: TRBV19
CDR3nt: TGTGCCAGTAGTCGGGGGAATCCTTCCTACGAGCAGTACTTC
CDR3aa: CASSRGNPSYEQYF

abundance: NA
d_gene: TRBD2
j_gene: TRBJ2-7
v_gene: TRBV6-2/TRBV6-3
CDR3nt: TGTGCCAGCAGTTTCGGACTAGCGGGGGGCGAGCAGTACTTC
CDR3aa: CASSFGLAGGEQYF

abundance: NA
d_gene: TRBD1
j_gene: TRBJ1-1
v_gene: TRBV5-1
CDR3nt: TGCGCCAGCAGCTACCTCTCCGGGACAGCTAACACTGAAGCTTTCTTT
CDR3aa: CASSYLSGTANTEAFF

abundance: NA
d_gene: NA
j_gene: TRBJ2-7
v_gene: TRBV5-1
CDR3nt: TGCGCCAGCAGCCCTCTGGCAGGATCCTACGAGCAGTACTTC
CDR3aa: CASSPLAGSYEQYF

abundance: NA
d_gene: NA
j_gene: TRBJ2-7
v_gene: TRBV9
CDR3nt: TGTGCCAGCAGCGTAGGAGGAGGAACCTACGAGCAGTACTTC
CDR3aa: CASSVGGGTYEQYF

abundance: NA
d_gene: TRBD1
j_gene: TRBJ2-3
v_gene: TRBV29-1
CDR3nt: TGCAGCACCGACAGGGGCGCAGATACGCAGTATTTT
CDR3aa: CSTDRGADTQYF

abundance: NA
d_gene: NA
j_gene: TRBJ1-2
v_gene: TRBV9
CDR3nt: TGTGCCAGCAGCGTAGATCCCGTGGACAGCCTTTATGGCTACACCTTC
CDR3aa: CASSVDPVDSLYGYTF

abundance: NA
d_gene: NA
j_gene: TRBJ1-1
v_gene: TRBV4-2
CDR3nt: TGTGCCAGCAGCCAACGGACAGACATGAACACTGAAGCTTTCTTT
CDR3aa: CASSQRTDMNTEAFF

abundance: NA
d_gene: TRBD2
j_gene: TRBJ2-3
v_gene: TRBV7-3
CDR3nt: TGTGCCAGCAGCCAGACTAGCGGTACCACAGATACGCAGTATTTT
CDR3aa: CASSQTSGTTDTQYF

abundance: once
d_gene: TRBD1
j_gene: TRBJ1-4
v_gene: TRBV3-1/TRBV3-2
CDR3nt: TGTGCCAGCAGCCGGGCAGGGGGCGCGGGCGAAAAACTGTTTTTT
CDR3aa: CASSRAGGAGEKLFF

abundance: NA
d_gene: TRBD2
j_gene: TRBJ2-3
v_gene: TRBV5-1
CDR3nt: TGCGCCAGCAGCTTCGCAGGACTAGCGGGGAACACAGATACGCAGTATTTT
CDR3aa: CASSFAGLAGNTDTQYF

abundance: NA
d_gene: NA
j_gene: TRBJ2-7
v_gene: TRBV25-1
CDR3nt: TGTGCCAGCAGTGAATCGATGACGAGGGAGCAGTACTTC
CDR3aa: CASSESMTREQYF

abundance: NA
d_gene: NA
j_gene: TRBJ2-1
v_gene: TRBV5-1
CDR3nt: TGCGCCAGCAGCTTGGCCGGGGGACCACCTTCCTACAATGAGCAGTTCTTC
CDR3aa: CASSLAGGPPSYNEQFF

abundance: NA
d_gene: TRBD2
j_gene: TRBJ2-7
v_gene: TRBV7-2
CDR3nt: TGTGCCAGCAGCTTAGCCAGCGGGAGAGGGAGGTCCTACGAGCAGTACTTC
CDR3aa: CASSLASGRGRSYEQYF

abundance: NA
d_gene: NA
j_gene: TRBJ1-1
v_gene: TRBV6-1
CDR3nt: TGTGCCAGCAGTGAAGAGTGGTTTGGGAACACTGAAGCTTTCTTT
CDR3aa: CASSEEWFGNTEAFF

abundance: NA
d_gene: TRBD1
j_gene: TRBJ1-6
v_gene: TRBV30
CDR3nt: TGTGCCTGGACCCGACAGGGGGGTAATTCACCCCTCCACTTT
CDR3aa: CAWTRQGGNSPLHF

abundance: NA
d_gene: NA
j_gene: TRBJ2-7
v_gene: TRBV7-2
CDR3nt: TGTGCCAGCAGCTTAGCGCAGGAGGCGTCCTACGAGCAGTACTTC
CDR3aa: CASSLAQEASYEQYF

abundance: NA
d_gene: NA
j_gene: TRBJ2-2
v_gene: TRBV30
CDR3nt: TGTGCCTGGAGTTCCCGGACCGCGGCCGGGGAGCTGTTTTTT
CDR3aa: CAWSSRTAAGELFF

abundance: once
d_gene: NA
j_gene: TRBJ2-7
v_gene: TRBV5-1
CDR3nt: TGCGCCAGCAGCTGGGAAGGGGCCTCCTACGAGCAGTACTTC
CDR3aa: CASSWEGASYEQYF

abundance: NA
d_gene: NA
j_gene: TRBJ2-7
v_gene: TRBV2
CDR3nt: TGTGCCAGCAGTACCAGTTCAGGCTCCTACGAGCAGTACTTC
CDR3aa: CASSTSSGSYEQYF

abundance: NA
d_gene: NA
j_gene: TRBJ1-3
v_gene: TRBV5-1
CDR3nt: TGCGCCAGCAGCTTGTTAGGGGCCTACTCTGGAAACACCATATATTTT
CDR3aa: CASSLLGAYSGNTIYF

abundance: NA
d_gene: NA
j_gene: TRBJ1-1
v_gene: TRBV5-1
CDR3nt: TGCGCCAGCAGCTCCTCCTACAGAAAAGGGAACACTGAAGCTTTCTTT
CDR3aa: CASSSSYRKGNTEAFF

abundance: NA
d_gene: TRBD1
j_gene: TRBJ1-6
v_gene: TRBV30
CDR3nt: TGTGCCTGGAGTGCAGGGGGGAATTCACCCCTCCACTTT
CDR3aa: CAWSAGGNSPLHF

abundance: NA
d_gene: NA
j_gene: TRBJ2-5
v_gene: TRBV6-5
CDR3nt: TGTGCCAGCTCCGAGGGACGGCGGGAGACCCAGTACTTC
CDR3aa: CASSEGRRETQYF

abundance: NA
d_gene: TRBD1
j_gene: TRBJ2-2
v_gene: TRBV28
CDR3nt: TGTGCCAGCAGTTTGGGACAGACAAACACCGGGGAGCTGTTTTTT
CDR3aa: CASSLGQTNTGELFF

abundance: once
d_gene: TRBD1
j_gene: TRBJ2-5
v_gene: TRBV5-1
CDR3nt: TGCGCCAGCAGCAGCGGGACAGGGACTGGAGAGACCCAGTACTTC
CDR3aa: CASSSGTGTGETQYF

abundance: NA
d_gene: NA
j_gene: TRBJ1-1
v_gene: TRBV27
CDR3nt: TGTGCCAGCAGTTTAGGCGGAAACACTGAAGCTTTCTTT
CDR3aa: CASSLGGNTEAFF

abundance: NA
d_gene: NA
j_gene: TRBJ2-4
v_gene: TRBV30
CDR3nt: TGTGCCTGGGCCCGACCAGCCAAAAACATTCAGTACTTC
CDR3aa: CAWARPAKNIQYF

abundance: NA
d_gene: TRBD1
j_gene: TRBJ1-6
v_gene: TRBV10-3
CDR3nt: TGTGCCATCAGTGAGTGGGGACAGAATTCACCCCTCCACTTT
CDR3aa: CAISEWGQNSPLHF

abundance: NA
d_gene: TRBD1
j_gene: TRBJ1-2
v_gene: TRBV11-2
CDR3nt: TGTGCCAGCAGCTCCGAAGGACAGGCCTATGGCTACACCTTC
CDR3aa: CASSSEGQAYGYTF

abundance: NA
d_gene: NA
j_gene: TRBJ2-1
v_gene: TRBV10-2
CDR3nt: TGCGCCAGCAGTGAGCGGCGGCCGGGGAGCTCCTACAATGAGCAGTTCTTC
CDR3aa: CASSERRPGSSYNEQFF

abundance: NA
d_gene: NA
j_gene: TRBJ2-2
v_gene: TRBV10-3
CDR3nt: TGTGCCACAACACAGGCGAGGTACACCGGGGAGCTGTTTTTT
CDR3aa: CATTQARYTGELFF

abundance: NA
d_gene: NA
j_gene: TRBJ2-7
v_gene: TRBV7-2
CDR3nt: TGTGCCAGCAGACCCGACAGCTCCTACGAGCAGTACTTC
CDR3aa: CASRPDSSYEQYF

abundance: NA
d_gene: NA
j_gene: TRBJ2-2
v_gene: TRBV7-2
CDR3nt: TGTGCCAGCAGCTTAGCGGGCGGCCCGAACACCGGGGAGCTGTTTTTT
CDR3aa: CASSLAGGPNTGELFF

abundance: NA
d_gene: NA
j_gene: TRBJ2-1
v_gene: TRBV3-1/TRBV3-2
CDR3nt: TGTGCCAGCAGCCAAGCCGGGGATGAGCAGTTCTTC
CDR3aa: CASSQAGDEQFF